The clone carrying this T cell receptor beta chain turned up a few times. This sample stems from a study of T-cell reconstitution after alpha-beta-depleted transplantation in children. Preparing the TCRbeta library involved the use of unique molecular identifiers. TCRdb fed the PCR reads into MiXCR, producing one record per CDR3 protein. The sample has more than 550,000 distinct CDR3 sequences; about 10% are singletons. Germline-derived CDR1 and CDR2 are MNHEY and SVGAGI. The CDR3 has 15 residues. V shed 2 bases and J 7 bases; nucleotides not matched to a gene: 8. This clonotype was sampled from a human donor who donated a stem cell graft to a child with acute myeloid leukemia. This sample comprised PBMCs from the stem cell graft donor, obtained from the stem cell graft. The chain carries TRBV6-5 and TRBJ1-1; 9 positions match TRBD1. The CDR3 coding sequence is TGTGCCAGCAGTTACGGGGGACAGGGACTGAGTGAAGCTTTCTTT. This gives the protein CASSYGGQGLSEAFF.